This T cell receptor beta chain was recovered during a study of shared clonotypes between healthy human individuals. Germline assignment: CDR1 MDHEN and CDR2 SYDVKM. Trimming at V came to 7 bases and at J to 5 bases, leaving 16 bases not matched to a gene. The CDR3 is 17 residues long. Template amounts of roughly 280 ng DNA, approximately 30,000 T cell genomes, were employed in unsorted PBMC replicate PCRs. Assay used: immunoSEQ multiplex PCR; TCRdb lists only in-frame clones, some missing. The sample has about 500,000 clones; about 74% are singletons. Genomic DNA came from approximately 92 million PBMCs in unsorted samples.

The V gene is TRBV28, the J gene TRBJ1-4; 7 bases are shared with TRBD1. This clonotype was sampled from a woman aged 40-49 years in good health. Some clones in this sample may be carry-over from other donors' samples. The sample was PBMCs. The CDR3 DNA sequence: TGTGCCAGCACTCCCCCGGGCGGTGTCAGGGGGAATGAAAAACTGTTTTTT. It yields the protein CASTPPGGVRGNEKLFF.